Following are 9 T cell receptor beta chains from one sample sequenced in a study of identifying expanded T cells in peripheral blood (dated by TCRdb to the late 2010s). The library was produced with the immunoSEQ multiplex PCR assay. TCRdb provides this immuneACCESS table in a form limited to in-frame rearrangements. Some clones are lacking; in checked studies, under half of them reflect an unresolved V gene, and why the rest are absent is not known. In all, the sample holds tens of thousands of clones, and 84% of those were seen once. The top ten clones comprise roughly a fifth of the sample. Sample: blood. Receptor source: a person aged 18 to 70 in good health.

The rearrangement uses TRBV4-3 and TRBJ1-1, with D uncertain. CDR3 length: 13 residues. V gave up 0 bases and J gave up 2 bases, with 4 bases separating them. Germline V gives CDR1 LGHNA, CDR2 YSLEER. CDR3 in DNA: TGCGCCAGCAGCCAAGATCTTAACACTGAAGCTTTCTTT. This gives the protein CASSQDLNTEAFF.

The chain has TRBV13 and TRBJ2-1, with 13 bases fitting TRBD2. Germline loops: CDR1 PRHDT, CDR2 FYEKMQ (reference sequence). There are 16 residues in the CDR3. V trimming: 5 bases; J trimming: 5 bases; junction bases outside the gene matches: 6. Written as DNA, the CDR3 is TGTGCCAGCAGCCCCCCGGGACTAGCGGGACACAATGAGCAGTTCTTC. Translating it yields CASSPPGLAGHNEQFF.

CDR3 in amino acids: CASSLMGGGTQYF. The DNA of the CDR3 is TGTGCCAGCAGCTTAATGGGGGGCGGTACGCAGTATTTT. The chain joins TRBV7-3 to TRBJ2-3; D tentatively fits TRBD1 or TRBD2 (6 bases each). V was shortened by 1 base and J by 8 bases, with 10 bases between the two germline ends. The CDR3 is 13 residues long. Germline assignment: CDR1 SGHTA and CDR2 FQGTGA.

The rearrangement joins TRBV6-5 to TRBJ2-3, with a tentative D call TRBD1 (6 bases). With 2 bases removed from V and 1 base from J, the gap between germline ends came to 10 bases. The CDR3 is 15 amino acids. Germline CDR1 MNHEY, CDR2 SVGAGI. The CDR3: CASSYPGAGTDTQYF. The DNA of the CDR3 is TGTGCCAGCAGTTACCCAGGGGCCGGCACAGATACGCAGTATTTT.

The chain uses TRBV7-9 and TRBJ2-1; 15 positions agree with TRBD2. The ends lost 4 bases at V and 5 bases at J; junction bases unmatched: 9. The CDR3 length is 18 residues. Germline V gene lookup returns CDR1 SEHNR and CDR2 FQNEAQ (reference sequence). In nucleotides, the CDR3 is TGTGCCAGCAGCTCCGCAACCCGGACTAGCGGGAGGGACAATGAGCAGTTCTTC. It yields the protein CASSSATRTSGRDNEQFF.

Regarding this clone: One end of the junction does not line up with germline, which may come from a read error. The gene calls are TRBV5-4 and TRBJ2-5; D uncertain. The germline V gene encodes CDR1 SGHNT and CDR2 YYREEE (reference sequence). This CDR3 spans 15 amino acids. The CDR3 region has the DNA TGTGCCAGCAGCTTGGGGCAGTCTTACCAGGAGACCCAGTACTTC. This encodes CASSLGQSYQETQYF.

V is TRBV6-5 and J is TRBJ2-7, with a weak D call TRBD1 (5 bases). CDR3 length equals 13 residues. V dropped 4 bases and J dropped 9 bases, with 16 bases sitting between them. CDR1 and CDR2 from the germline V gene are MNHEY and SVGAGI. The CDR3 bases are TGTGCCAGCAGTTCCGCAGGGTCTACGAGGCAGTACTTC. As protein: CASSSAGSTRQYF.

This clone has only one observation. This sequence joins TRBV2 and TRBJ2-1; TRBD2 agrees at 9 bases. V lost 5 bases, J lost 0 bases, and 2 bases stayed unmatched. In germline, CDR1 is SNHLY, CDR2 FYNNEI. There are 15 residues in the CDR3. CDR3 sequence: CASSYSGSSYNEQFF. The CDR3 region has the DNA TGTGCCAGCAGTTATAGCGGGAGCTCCTACAATGAGCAGTTCTTC. The full variable domain, its missing parts supplied by reference TRBV2 and TRBJ2-1, is EPEVTQTPSHQVTQMGQEVILRCVPISNHLYFYWYRQILGQKVEFLVSFYNNEISEKSEIFDDQFSVERPDGSNFTLKIRSTKLEDSAMYFCASSYSGSSYNEQFFGPGTRLTVL.

The table lists this clone with a few counts. The chain uses TRBV28 and TRBJ1-5; D gene ambiguous. The CDR3 is made up of 12 amino acids. Deletions cut 5 bases from V and 7 bases from J, with 9 bases between. Germline values: CDR1 MDHEN, CDR2 SYDVKM. CDR3 sequence: CASSTRQQPQHF. CDR3 DNA sequence: TGTGCCAGCAGTACGAGGCAGCAGCCCCAGCATTTT. Full variable domain (missing parts from reference TRBV28 and TRBJ1-5): DVKVTQSSRYLVKRTGEKVFLECVQDMDHENMFWYRQDPGLGLRLIYFSYDVKMKEKGDIPEGYSVSREKKERFSLILESASTNQTSMYLCASSTRQQPQHFGDGTRLSIL.